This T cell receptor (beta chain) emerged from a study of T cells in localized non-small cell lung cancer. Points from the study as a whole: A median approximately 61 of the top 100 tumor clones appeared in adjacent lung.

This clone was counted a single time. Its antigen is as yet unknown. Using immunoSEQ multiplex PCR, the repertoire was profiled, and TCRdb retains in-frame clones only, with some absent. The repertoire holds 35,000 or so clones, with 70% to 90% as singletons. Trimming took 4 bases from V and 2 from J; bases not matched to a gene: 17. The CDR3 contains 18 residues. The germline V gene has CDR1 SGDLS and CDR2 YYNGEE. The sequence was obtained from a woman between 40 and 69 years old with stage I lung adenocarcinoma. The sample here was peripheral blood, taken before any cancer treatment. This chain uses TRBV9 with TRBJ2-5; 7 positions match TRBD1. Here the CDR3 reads CASSFRDSFFGTQETQYF. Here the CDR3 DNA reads TGTGCCAGCAGCTTCCGGGACAGCTTCTTTGGGACACAAGAGACCCAGTACTTC.